This T cell receptor (beta chain) was sequenced in a study of PD-1 blockade in mismatch repair-deficient tumors. Study details: All were previously treated, progressing patients with about twelve mismatch repair-deficient cancer types.

Whole-study results and caveats: Tumor-resident clones, often undetectable pretreatment in blood, expanded then contracted after pembrolizumab.

The CDR3 sequence is 14 residues long. V was clipped by 5 bases and J by 0 bases, with 9 bases between them. The V gene's germline CDR1 is SGHRS and CDR2 YFSETQ. As for this clone: Antigen specificity is unknown.

Sequencing used immunoSEQ multiplex PCR; TCRdb keeps in-frame clones, though not all of them. The table includes 30,000 to 35,000 clones, less than 90% detected once. Every patient had mismatch repair deficiency by PCR or immunohistochemistry. Three pembrolizumab responders had their TCRs sequenced. This clonotype was sampled from an adult with mismatch repair-deficient cancer. The chain links TRBV5-1 to TRBJ2-1; D perhaps matches TRBD2 (6 bases). The material was PBMCs, obtained 6 weeks after starting pembrolizumab. CDR3 coding DNA: TGCGCCAGCAGTCTCGGGGGCTCCTACAATGAGCAGTTCTTC. Translating it yields CASSLGGSYNEQFF.